The sample holds many counts of the clone carrying this T cell receptor beta chain. The antigen remains unidentified. This sample stems from a study of response to subunit inactivated influenza vaccine. Overall study results and limits: The authors suggested that every seasonal influenza vaccination recruits few new T cells.

MiXCR, run by TCRdb on the RT-PCR reads, gives a single entry per CDR3 protein. The sample lists around 530,000 distinct CDR3 sequences; 12% were seen once. Trimming pared 6 bases from V and 1 base from J, leaving 6 bases between. This CDR3 has 12 residues. The rearrangement uses TRBV12-3 or TRBV12-4 and TRBJ2-5; D unresolved. This TCR came from a man aged 50-59 years who received an inactivated influenza vaccine. Sequencing was performed on PBMCs from blood, taken on the day of vaccination. As DNA, the CDR3 is TGTGCCAGCAGACGGGCCCAAGAGACCCAGTACTTC. Translating gives CASRRAQETQYF.